The next 4 T cell receptor beta chains were all read from a single sample in a study of blood T cell repertoires in COVID-19 (TCRdb year 2020). The method was the immunoSEQ multiplex PCR assay. This immuneACCESS table, as held by TCRdb, lists in-frame sequences with V and J called but not all clones. Of the missing ones, under half trace to an unresolved V gene in checked studies; the others have no known cause. The sample table holds tens of thousands of clones, of which around 86% were seen once. 15% to 20% of the sample comes from the top ten. The sequencing sample was made of peripheral blood. The receptors derive from a woman over 75 with active or convalescent COVID-19.

The rearrangement joins TRBV5-4 to TRBJ2-5; a weak D match, TRBD2 (6 bases). V was trimmed by 4 bases and J by 4 bases, leaving 17 bases between them. The germline CDR1 and CDR2 sequences are SGHNT and YYREEE (reference sequence). CDR3 length equals 15 residues. The CDR3 loop is CASSPREASRETQYF. Written as DNA, the CDR3 is TGTGCCAGCAGCCCCAGGGAGGCGAGTAGAGAGACCCAGTACTTC. The full variable domain, its missing parts supplied by reference TRBV5-4 and TRBJ2-5, is ETGVTQSPTHLIKTRGQQVTLRCSSQSGHNTVSWYQQALGQGPQFIFQYYREEENGRGNFPPRFSGLQFPNYSSELNVNALELDDSALYLCASSPREASRETQYFGPGTRLLVL.

The chain recombines TRBV5-5 with TRBJ2-7; tentatively, D is TRBD1 (6 bases). Trimming stripped 1 base from V and 6 bases from J, with 8 bases between. From germline, CDR1 is SGHKS and CDR2 YYEKEE (reference sequence). The CDR3 has 12 residues. The CDR3 spells CASSLPRGEQYF. The CDR3 DNA reads TGTGCCAGCAGCTTGCCCAGGGGCGAGCAGTACTTC.

The chain employs TRBV7-2 and TRBJ1-6; D not certain. Trimming cost V 2 bases and J 0 bases, with 8 bases left between them. The germline V gene encodes CDR1 SGHTA and CDR2 FQGNSA. The length of the CDR3 is 16 residues. DNA for the CDR3: TGTGCCAGCAGCTTACACATCCCCTCCTATAATTCACCCCTCCACTTT. Protein sequence: CASSLHIPSYNSPLHF.

This clone was counted a few times. The chain couples TRBV6-4 to TRBJ2-1; the match to TRBD2 covers 11 bases. After removal of 8 bases from V and 6 bases from J, the junction contained 9 bases not matched to a gene. Germline CDR1 and CDR2: MRHNA and SNTAGT. The CDR3 is 15 residues long. The CDR3 DNA reads TGTGCCAGCTCCCAACTAGCGGGAGTGACCAATGAGCAGTTCTTC. It translates to CASSQLAGVTNEQFF.